Shown below are 22 T cell receptor beta chains from a single sample sequenced in a study of blood T cells in healthy people across ages. Using a J-beta primer mix together with a sample-barcoded 5' primer, a second PCR was run for roughly 7 to 11 cycles. In TCRdb, the 5' RACE reads were re-called with MiXCR into one record per CDR3 protein. The sample yields some 1.5 million distinct CDR3 sequences, 28% seen once. The sample taken for sequencing was blood. The receptors derive from a woman in her 30s in good health.

The rearrangement links TRBV5-1 to TRBJ2-7; weak D call: TRBD2 (5 bases). The ends were cut back, 4 bases at V and 3 bases at J, with 11 bases in the middle. Germline V gene data show CDR1 as SGHRS and CDR2 as YFSETQ. The CDR3 covers 13 residues. The CDR3 is CASSPSDYYEQYF. CDR3 nucleotide sequence: TGCGCCAGCAGCCCCTCCGACTACTACGAGCAGTACTTC.

This clonotype was counted at least ten times. The gene calls are TRBV29-1 and TRBJ2-5, with D perhaps matching TRBD2 (6 bases). V was cut by 6 bases and J by 7 bases, with 12 bases left in between. Germline CDR1 and CDR2: SQVTM and ANQGSEA. The CDR3 length is 11 residues. DNA for the CDR3: TGCAGCGTAGCCCCAGCGGGGACCCAGTACTTC. Translating gives CSVAPAGTQYF.

CDR3 bases: TGTGCCAGCACCCCAGTGAGTGCTCTTAGCACAGATACGCAGTATTTT. This codes for CASTPVSALSTDTQYF. The V gene is TRBV12-3 or TRBV12-4, the J gene TRBJ2-3, with D unresolved. V was trimmed by 7 bases and J by 0 bases, leaving 17 bases between them. The CDR3 covers 16 residues.

This clonotype came up once. V and J are TRBV4-3 and TRBJ1-5, with TRBD1 as a possible D gene (6 bases). Germline V lookup: CDR1 LGHNA, CDR2 YSLEER. The length of the CDR3 is 14 residues. V lost 0 bases to trimming and J lost 6 bases, with 9 bases between them. The CDR3 DNA reads TGCGCCAGCAGCCAAGATGGCAGGGGTCAGCCCCAGCATTTT. This sequence encodes CASSQDGRGQPQHF.

Many counts were recorded for this clonotype. V is TRBV7-2 and J is TRBJ2-5, with D maybe TRBD1 (5 bases). The CDR3 sequence is 14 residues long. The germline gives CDR1 SGHTA, CDR2 FQGNSA. Trimming pared 1 base from V and 5 bases from J, leaving 11 bases between. CDR3 sequence: CASSLEHRGETQYF. Here the CDR3 DNA reads TGTGCCAGCAGCTTAGAGCATAGGGGTGAGACCCAGTACTTC.

This clonotype was counted between two and nine times. V is TRBV25-1 and J is TRBJ2-5, with TRBD2 identical over 13 bases. The CDR3 has 16 residues. The junction had 8 bases not matched to a gene; V was cut back by 8 bases and J by 2 bases. Germline V gene lookup returns CDR1 MGHDK and CDR2 SYGVNS. CDR3 nucleotides: TGTGCCAGCGGGAGGACTAGCGGGGGCCTACAAGAGACCCAGTACTTC. Residues: CASGRTSGGLQETQYF.

This clonotype came up a few times. The gene calls are TRBV6-6 and TRBJ1-1; no reliable D call. CDR1 and CDR2 (germline): MNHNY, SVGAGI (reference sequence). With 2 bases removed from V and 4 bases from J, the gap between germline ends came to 14 bases. The CDR3 is made up of 15 amino acids. The CDR3 sequence is CASSYNQLPGTEAFF. The CDR3 region has the DNA TGTGCCAGCAGTTACAATCAGTTACCAGGCACTGAAGCTTTCTTT.

To note about this clonotype: Just one base apart from a much larger clone, this may be a read error. This chain uses TRBV5-1 with TRBJ2-5; TRBD2 might be the D (5 bases). V was pared by 4 bases and J by 11 bases, with 18 bases between. The CDR3 loop spans 13 amino acids. CDR1 is SGHRS and CDR2 is YFSETQ in the germline V gene. DNA for the CDR3: TGCGCCAGCAGCGAGAGGCTAGCAAATGAGCAGTACTTC. This encodes CASSERLANEQYF.

About this clonotype: Since a much larger clone is just one base distant, this may be a read error. This chain joins TRBV4-3 and TRBJ2-5; D is unclear. The CDR3 length is 13 residues. Germline CDR1 is LGHNA and CDR2 is YSLEER. For the CDR3, the DNA is TGCGCCAGCAGCCAAGATTTAAGACCCACCCCGTACTTC. As protein: CASSQDLRPTPYF.

Turning to this clonotype: A much larger clone differs from this one at a single base, so this may be a read error. The rearrangement links TRBV6-5 to TRBJ2-3; a weak D match, TRBD2 (6 bases). CDR3 length: 13 amino acids. Deletions cut 6 bases from V and 2 bases from J, with 9 bases between. CDR1 and CDR2 (germline): MNHEY, SVGAGI. The CDR3, as DNA: TGTGCCAGCAGACGGGACTTCACAGATACGCAGTATTTT. Protein sequence: CASRRDFTDTQYF.

With respect to this clonotype: A read error may be the cause here, since a much bigger clone is one base away. The chain employs TRBV12-3 or TRBV12-4 and TRBJ2-3; either TRBD1 or TRBD2 may supply D (5 bases each). Trimming cost V 5 bases and J 10 bases, with 16 bases left between them. The length of the CDR3 is 13 residues. The CDR3 nucleotides read TGTGCCAGCAGTCCGGTGGGACCCGATGCGCAGTATTTT. Amino acids: CASSPVGPDAQYF.

This clonotype was seen a few times. The V and J genes are TRBV2 and TRBJ1-2, with 7 bases matching TRBD1. The CDR3 contains 14 residues. CDR1 and CDR2 (germline): SNHLY, FYNNEI. Germline trimming cut 3 bases from V and 7 bases from J; bases unmatched to any gene: 8. Here the CDR3 reads CASSDDRDSVGYTF. In DNA, the CDR3 is TGTGCCAGCAGTGATGACCGGGACAGCGTTGGCTACACCTTC.

The chain combines TRBV30 with TRBJ1-2; 7 bases are a match to TRBD1. The ends lost 4 bases at V and 2 bases at J; junction bases unmatched: 7. Germline CDR1 GTSNPN, CDR2 SVGIG (reference sequence). The CDR3 loop spans 14 amino acids. CDR3 in amino acids: CAWTIGGANYGYTF. The CDR3 nucleotides read TGTGCCTGGACCATAGGGGGCGCGAACTATGGCTACACCTTC. Based on the CDR3 plus reference TRBV30 and TRBJ1-2, the full variable domain is SQTIHQWPATLVQPVGSPLSLECTVEGTSNPNLYWYRQAAGRGLQLLFYSVGIGQISSEVPQNLSASRPQDRQFILSSKKLLLSDSGFYLCAWTIGGANYGYTFGSGTRLTVV.

The J gene is TRBJ1-4, the V gene TRBV20-1, with 8 bases lining up with TRBD1. The CDR3 has 14 residues. Per the germline V gene, CDR1 is DFQATT and CDR2 is SNEGSKA (reference sequence). Trimming cost V 6 bases and J 4 bases; bases outside gene matches: 7. CDR3 loop: CSARRTGFNEKLFF. CDR3 bases: TGCAGTGCCCGACGGACAGGGTTTAATGAAAAACTGTTTTTT.

As regards this clonotype: A much more abundant neighbour one base away suggests this may be a read error. This CDR3 reads CASSTAGTVQGTQYF. The CDR3 bases are TGCGCCAGCAGCACGGCCGGGACTGTACAAGGGACCCAGTACTTC. This chain connects TRBV5-1 to TRBJ2-5; D might be TRBD2 (6 bases). CDR3 length: 15 residues. Germline V gene sequence: CDR1 SGHRS, CDR2 YFSETQ.

This sequence joins TRBV3-1 and TRBJ1-2, with D possibly TRBD1 on 5 matching bases. CDR3 length: 15 amino acids. Trimming took off 0 bases at V and 4 bases at J, with 12 bases between the two ends. Germline V gene sequence: CDR1 LGHDT, CDR2 YNNKEL (reference sequence). CDR3 in amino acids: CASSQDGTAGYGYTF. CDR3 nucleotide sequence: TGTGCCAGCAGCCAAGATGGGACGGCTGGCTATGGCTACACCTTC.

This clonotype was detected ten times or more. The rearrangement joins TRBV7-6 to TRBJ2-3; maybe TRBD2 (5 bases). The CDR3 totals 13 residues. The germline V gene encodes CDR1 SGHVS and CDR2 FNYEAQ. V shed 1 base and J shed 10 bases, with 12 bases lying between them. In DNA form, the CDR3 reads TGTGCCAGCAGCTTAGAGGCGTTGAGGGCGCAGTATTTT. It translates to CASSLEALRAQYF.

Only a few counts were recorded for this clonotype. The chain links TRBV20-1 to TRBJ1-2, with unresolved D. The CDR3 sequence is 14 residues long. CDR1 and CDR2 (germline): DFQATT, SNEGSKA (reference sequence). The V end lost 6 bases, the J end lost 6 bases, and 20 bases lay between the germline ends. The CDR3 protein is CSANAGRRNNGYTF. CDR3 in DNA: TGCAGTGCAAATGCCGGCCGTAGGAACAATGGCTACACCTTC.

This clonotype was picked up many times. The chain employs TRBV4-3 and TRBJ2-7, with D unclear. Trimming took off 1 base at V and 3 bases at J, with 16 bases between the two ends. CDR3 length: 16 residues. Germline CDR1 is LGHNA and CDR2 is YSLEER. The CDR3 here is CASSQAPVNGNYEQYF. The DNA for the CDR3 is TGCGCCAGCAGCCAAGCTCCCGTGAACGGAAACTACGAGCAGTACTTC.

The chain employs TRBV24-1 and TRBJ2-2, with D possibly TRBD1 on 5 matching bases. CDR1 KGHDR and CDR2 SFDVKD come from the germline V gene. The CDR3 totals 13 residues. The germline V and J ends were trimmed by 6 bases and 7 bases, with 11 bases remaining between them. CDR3 DNA: TGTGCCACCAGTACCAGGGCGAACGGGGAGCTGTTTTTT. Its translation: CATSTRANGELFF.

This clonotype came up many times. V usage is TRBV7-3 and J usage is TRBJ2-1, with TRBD2 as a possible D gene (5 bases). V lost 1 base to trimming and J lost 5 bases, with 12 bases between them. The germline CDR1 and CDR2 sequences are SGHTA and FQGTGA. This CDR3 contains 15 residues. The CDR3, as DNA: TGTGCCAGCAGCTTAATGGGTAACGGGAACAATGAGCAGTTCTTC. Protein sequence: CASSLMGNGNNEQFF.

The V call is TRBV20-1, the J call TRBJ1-1, with 9 bases lining up with TRBD1. V was clipped by 5 bases and J by 4 bases; unmatched bases: 17. Looked up from germline, CDR1 is DFQATT and CDR2 is SNEGSKA (reference sequence). There are 17 residues in the CDR3. In DNA, the CDR3 is TGCAGTGCTTATCCTCTCGGGACAGGGAGCCTGAGCACTGAAGCTTTCTTT. Amino acid sequence: CSAYPLGTGSLSTEAFF.